Included here is one T cell receptor (beta chain) sequence, with context. CDR1 is SGHNT, CDR2 YYREEE, per germline (reference sequence). V lost 4 bases and J lost 5, with 21 bases in between. CDR3 size: 16 residues. This record comes from a study of liver allograft versus peripheral blood T cells. About the research overall: A comparison was made between T cell receptor repertoires in transplanted livers and those in recipients' peripheral blood.

TCRdb analysed the reads with MiXCR anew, one entry per CDR3 protein. This table holds several thousand distinct CDR3 sequences, around 16% found once. The V and J genes are TRBV5-4 and TRBJ1-1; weak D call: TRBD1 (6 bases). The clonotype was recovered from a human patient who had a liver transplant. A share of the T cells may be of graft donor origin. CDR3 nucleotides: TGTGCCAGCAGCATTGGGGGGGGGGGCGCGCGAACTGAAGCTTTCTTT. It encodes CASSIGGGGARTEAFF. Combining the CDR3 with reference TRBV5-4 and TRBJ1-1 gives the whole variable domain ETGVTQSPTHLIKTRGQQVTLRCSSQSGHNTVSWYQQALGQGPQFIFQYYREEENGRGNFPPRFSGLQFPNYSSELNVNALELDDSALYLCASSIGGGGARTEAFFGQGTRLTVV.